This record concerns one T cell receptor beta chain sequence. This sample was taken from a study of T cell responses to AZD1222 COVID-19 vaccine. CDR1 is SNHLY and CDR2 is FYNNEI in the germline V gene. The V end lost 0 bases, the J end lost 6 bases, and 11 bases lay between the germline ends. The CDR3 contains 14 residues. Generated by immunoSEQ multiplex PCR, the TCRdb table keeps only in-frame clones and is missing some. The data contain 100,000 or so clones, 87% of them singletons. The chain couples TRBV2 to TRBJ1-2; no clear D gene. The clonotype comes from an adult in good health. The sample consisted of peripheral blood, taken on day 0 of AZD1222 vaccination. The DNA for the CDR3 is TGTGCCAGCAGTGAAGCAGCACGGAAGAATGGCTACACCTTC. As protein: CASSEAARKNGYTF.